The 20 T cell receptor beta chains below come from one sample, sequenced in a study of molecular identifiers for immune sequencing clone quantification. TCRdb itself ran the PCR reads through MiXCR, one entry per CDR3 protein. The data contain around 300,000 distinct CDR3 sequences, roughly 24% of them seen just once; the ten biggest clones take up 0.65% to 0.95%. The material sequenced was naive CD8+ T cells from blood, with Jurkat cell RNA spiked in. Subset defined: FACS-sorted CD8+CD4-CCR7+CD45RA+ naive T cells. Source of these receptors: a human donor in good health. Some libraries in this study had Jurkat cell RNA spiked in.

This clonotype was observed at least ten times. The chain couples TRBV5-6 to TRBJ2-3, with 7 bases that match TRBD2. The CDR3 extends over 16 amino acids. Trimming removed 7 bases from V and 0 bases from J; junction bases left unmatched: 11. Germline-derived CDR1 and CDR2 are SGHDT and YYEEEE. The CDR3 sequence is CASRFERGPSTDTQYF. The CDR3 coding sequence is TGTGCCAGCCGATTCGAGCGGGGTCCTAGCACAGATACGCAGTATTTT.

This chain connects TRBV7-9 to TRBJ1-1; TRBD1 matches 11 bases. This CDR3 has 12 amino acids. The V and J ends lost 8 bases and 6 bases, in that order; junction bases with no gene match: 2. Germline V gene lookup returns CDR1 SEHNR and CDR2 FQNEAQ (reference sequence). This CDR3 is CASGQGAAEAFF. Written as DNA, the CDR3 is TGTGCCAGCGGACAGGGGGCCGCTGAAGCTTTCTTT.

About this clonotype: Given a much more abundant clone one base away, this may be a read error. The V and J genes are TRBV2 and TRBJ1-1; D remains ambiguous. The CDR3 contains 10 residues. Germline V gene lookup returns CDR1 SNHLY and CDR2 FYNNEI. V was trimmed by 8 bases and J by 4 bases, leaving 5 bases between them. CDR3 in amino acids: CASFTTEAFF. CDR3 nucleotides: TGTGCCAGCTTCACCACTGAAGCTTTCTTT.

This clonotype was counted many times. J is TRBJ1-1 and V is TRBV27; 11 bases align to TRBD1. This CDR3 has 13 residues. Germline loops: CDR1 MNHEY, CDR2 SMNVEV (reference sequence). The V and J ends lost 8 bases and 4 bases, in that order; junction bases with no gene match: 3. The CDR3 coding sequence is TGTGCCAGCCGGGACAGGGGGGCCACTGAAGCTTTCTTT. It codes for CASRDRGATEAFF.

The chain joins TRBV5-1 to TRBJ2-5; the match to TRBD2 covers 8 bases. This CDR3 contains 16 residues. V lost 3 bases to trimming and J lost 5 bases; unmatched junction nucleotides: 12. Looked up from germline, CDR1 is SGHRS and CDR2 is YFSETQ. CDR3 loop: CASSSPGGESRETQYF. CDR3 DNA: TGCGCCAGCAGCTCCCCGGGAGGGGAATCACGGGAGACCCAGTACTTC.

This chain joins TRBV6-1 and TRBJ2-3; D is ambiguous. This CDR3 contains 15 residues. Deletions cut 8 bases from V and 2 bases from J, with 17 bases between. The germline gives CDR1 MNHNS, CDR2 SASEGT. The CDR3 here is CASGGKRLNTDTQYF. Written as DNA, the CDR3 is TGTGCCAGCGGTGGGAAGCGACTTAACACAGATACGCAGTATTTT.

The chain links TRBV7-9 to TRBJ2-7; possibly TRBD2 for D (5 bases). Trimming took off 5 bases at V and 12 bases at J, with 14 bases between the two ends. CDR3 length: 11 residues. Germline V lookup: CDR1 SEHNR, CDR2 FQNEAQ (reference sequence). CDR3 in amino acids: CASSQDSDLYF. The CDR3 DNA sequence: TGTGCCAGCAGCCAGGACTCAGATTTGTACTTC.

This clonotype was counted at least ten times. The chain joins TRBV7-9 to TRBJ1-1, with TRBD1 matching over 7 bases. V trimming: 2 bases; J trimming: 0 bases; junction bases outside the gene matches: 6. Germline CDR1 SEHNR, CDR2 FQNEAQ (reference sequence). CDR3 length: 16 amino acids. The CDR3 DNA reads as TGTGCCAGCAGCTTAAGGGACAGTGGGTTGAACACTGAAGCTTTCTTT. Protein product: CASSLRDSGLNTEAFF.

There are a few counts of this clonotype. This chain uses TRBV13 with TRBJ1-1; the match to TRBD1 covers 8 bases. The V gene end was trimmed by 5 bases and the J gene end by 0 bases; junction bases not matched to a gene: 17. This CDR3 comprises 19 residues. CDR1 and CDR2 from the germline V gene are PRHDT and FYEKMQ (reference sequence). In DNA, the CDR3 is TGTGCCAGCAGCCCCCGGGGCGACAGGGGATGGACGATGAACACTGAAGCTTTCTTT. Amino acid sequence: CASSPRGDRGWTMNTEAFF.

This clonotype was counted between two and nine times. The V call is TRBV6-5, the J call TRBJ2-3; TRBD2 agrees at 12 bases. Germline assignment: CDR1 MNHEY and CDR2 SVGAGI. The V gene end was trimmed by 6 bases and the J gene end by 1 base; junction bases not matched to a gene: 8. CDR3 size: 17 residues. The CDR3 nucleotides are TGTGCCAGCAGCCTAGCGGGAGGGCCATCGGGCACAGATACGCAGTATTTT. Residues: CASSLAGGPSGTDTQYF.

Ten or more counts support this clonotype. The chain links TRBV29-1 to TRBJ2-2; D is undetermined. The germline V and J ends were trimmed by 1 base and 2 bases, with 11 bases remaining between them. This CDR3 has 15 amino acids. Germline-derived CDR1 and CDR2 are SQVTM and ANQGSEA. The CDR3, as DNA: TGCAGCGTTGAAGTGTCGACATCCAACACCGGGGAGCTGTTTTTT. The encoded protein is CSVEVSTSNTGELFF.

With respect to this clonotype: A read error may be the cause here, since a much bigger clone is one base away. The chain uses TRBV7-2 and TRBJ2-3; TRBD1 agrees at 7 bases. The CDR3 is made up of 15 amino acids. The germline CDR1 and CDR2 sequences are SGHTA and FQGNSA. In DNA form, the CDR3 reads TGTGCCAGCAGCTTAGGGCTAGGGGGCACAGGTACGCAGTATTTT. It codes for CASSLGLGGTGTQYF.

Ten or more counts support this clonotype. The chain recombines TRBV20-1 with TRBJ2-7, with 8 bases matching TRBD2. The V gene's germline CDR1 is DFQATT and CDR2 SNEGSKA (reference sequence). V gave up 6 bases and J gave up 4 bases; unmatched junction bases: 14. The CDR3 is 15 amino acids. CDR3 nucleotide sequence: TGCAGTGCAAAGAGCGGGAGTGGCCCGCTTTACGAGCAGTACTTC. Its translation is CSAKSGSGPLYEQYF.

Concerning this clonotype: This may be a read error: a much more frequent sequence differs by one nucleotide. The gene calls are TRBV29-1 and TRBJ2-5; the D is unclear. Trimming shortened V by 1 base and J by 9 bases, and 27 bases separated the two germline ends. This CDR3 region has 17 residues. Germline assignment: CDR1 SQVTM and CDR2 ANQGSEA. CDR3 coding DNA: TGCAGCGTTGAAGCCGCAACCCCGGCATGGTGGGGTGAGGCCCAGTACTTC. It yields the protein CSVEAATPAWWGEAQYF. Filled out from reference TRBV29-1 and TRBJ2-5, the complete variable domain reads SAVISQKPSRDICQRGTSLTIQCQVDSQVTMMFWYRQQPGQSLTLIATANQGSEATYESGFVIDKFPISRPNLTFSTLTVSNMSPEDSSIYLCSVEAATPAWWGEAQYFGPGTRLLVL.

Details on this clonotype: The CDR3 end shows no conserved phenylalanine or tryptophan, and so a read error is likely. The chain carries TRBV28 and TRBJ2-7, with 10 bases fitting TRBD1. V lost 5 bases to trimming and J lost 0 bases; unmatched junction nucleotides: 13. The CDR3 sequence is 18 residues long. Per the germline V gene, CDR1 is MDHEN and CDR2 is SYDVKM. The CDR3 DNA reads TGTGCCAGCAGTACCAAACCCCCGGGACAGGGGAACTCCTACGAGCAGTACCTC. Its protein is CASSTKPPGQGNSYEQYL.

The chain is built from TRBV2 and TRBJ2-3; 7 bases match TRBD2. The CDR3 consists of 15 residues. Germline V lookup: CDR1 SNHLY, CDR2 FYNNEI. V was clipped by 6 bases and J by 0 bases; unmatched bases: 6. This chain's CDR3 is CASRGSGFSTDTQYF. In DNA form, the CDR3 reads TGTGCCAGCAGGGGTAGCGGGTTCAGCACAGATACGCAGTATTTT.

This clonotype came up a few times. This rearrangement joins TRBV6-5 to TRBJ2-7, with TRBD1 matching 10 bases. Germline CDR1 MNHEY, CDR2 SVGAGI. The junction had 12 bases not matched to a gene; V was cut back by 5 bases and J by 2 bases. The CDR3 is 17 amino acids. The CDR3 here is CASSINNPGTGAYEQYF. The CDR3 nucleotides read TGTGCCAGCAGTATAAACAATCCCGGGACAGGGGCCTACGAGCAGTACTTC.

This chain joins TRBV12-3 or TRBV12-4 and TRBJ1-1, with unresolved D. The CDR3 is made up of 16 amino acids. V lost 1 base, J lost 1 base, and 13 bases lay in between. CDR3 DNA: TGTGCCAGCAGTTTAGAGGTTAGGGCCCAGAACACTGAAGCTTTCTTT. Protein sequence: CASSLEVRAQNTEAFF.

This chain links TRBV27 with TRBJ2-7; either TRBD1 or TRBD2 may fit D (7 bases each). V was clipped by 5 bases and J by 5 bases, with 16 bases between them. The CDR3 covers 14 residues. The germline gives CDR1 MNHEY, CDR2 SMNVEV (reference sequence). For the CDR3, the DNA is TGTGCCAGCAGTGGAGCGGGACAGATGAACGAGCAGTACTTC. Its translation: CASSGAGQMNEQYF.

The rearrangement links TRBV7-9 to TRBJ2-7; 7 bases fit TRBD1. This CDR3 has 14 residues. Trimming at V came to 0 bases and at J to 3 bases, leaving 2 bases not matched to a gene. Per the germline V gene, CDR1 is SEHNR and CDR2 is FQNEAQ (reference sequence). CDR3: CASSLADRDYEQYF. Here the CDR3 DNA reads TGTGCCAGCAGCTTAGCCGACAGGGACTACGAGCAGTACTTC.